This T cell receptor beta chain was observed in a study of blood T cell repertoires in COVID-19. Study overall: Donors in the United States, Italy and Spain gave samples during acute or convalescent COVID-19.

CDR1 is LNHDA and CDR2 is SQIVND in the germline V gene (reference sequence). This CDR3 has 14 amino acids. The ends were cut back, 7 bases at V and 4 bases at J, with 16 bases in the middle. The method was immunoSEQ multiplex PCR; TCRdb's version includes in-frame clones alone and lacks a portion of them. The sample lists about 97,000 clones, less than 95% seen once, with less than 2% in the top ten. The rearrangement joins TRBV19 to TRBJ1-2, with D tentatively TRBD1 (5 bases). The clonotype originates from a man between 60 and 75 years old with acute or convalescent COVID-19. Sequences were obtained from peripheral blood. The DNA of the CDR3 is TGTGCCAGTAAACCATTTCAGGGAAGCTATGGCTACACCTTC. Protein product: CASKPFQGSYGYTF.